Reported below is one T cell receptor (beta chain). This entry comes from a study of molecular identifiers for immune sequencing clone quantification. CDR1 is MDHEN, CDR2 SYDVKM, per germline. V lost 3 bases to trimming and J lost 6 bases; unmatched junction nucleotides: 8. The CDR3 sequence is 15 residues long. TCRdb itself ran the PCR reads through MiXCR, one entry per CDR3 protein. The sample holds approximately 97,000 distinct CDR3 sequences, under 40% seen once. The sequence was obtained from a human donor in good health. Some libraries in this study had Jurkat cell RNA spiked in. Input material: naive CD8+ T cells from blood, with Jurkat cell RNA spiked in. Subset denoted: FACS-sorted CD8+CD4-CCR7+CD45RA+ naive T cells. The chain uses TRBV28 and TRBJ2-1, with 7 bases identical to TRBD2. CDR3 loop: CASSFVREKSNEQFF. As DNA, the CDR3 is TGTGCCAGCAGTTTTGTGCGGGAGAAAAGCAATGAGCAGTTCTTC.